One sample yielded the 25 T cell receptor beta chains listed below, sequenced in a study of regulatory T cells in long-lasting Graves disease. Time point noted: newly diagnosed GD, antithyroid drugs for less than 3 months. Preparation of the TCR library used RNA extracted from PBMCs. TCR beta libraries were built with iRepertoire HTBI primers and Arm-PCR of CDR3 regions. TCRdb re-analysed the multiplex PCR reads in MiXCR, keeping a single row per CDR3 protein. The sample lists about 540,000 distinct CDR3 sequences; 13% were seen once. This sample was also put to use in a study of T cells in Graves' hyperthyroidism and ophthalmopathy.

Specimen: peripheral blood mononuclear cells (PBMCs), collected at new diagnosis, from a patient treated with antithyroid drugs. The receptors come from a man aged 30 to 39 with Graves disease.

This clonotype was counted at least ten times. V gene TRBV29-1 combines with J gene TRBJ1-1; D is uncertain. The CDR3 is made up of 13 amino acids. Per germline, CDR1 SQVTM and CDR2 ANQGSEA. V lost 0 bases and J lost 1, with 6 bases in between. The CDR3 nucleotides read TGCAGCGTTGAAGATTCTAGGAACACTGAAGCTTTCTTT. Residues: CSVEDSRNTEAFF.

Concerning this clonotype itself: A much larger clone lies one base from this, so it may be a read error. Here the CDR3 reads CASPPRGEQFF. CDR3 DNA sequence: TGTGCCAGCCCACCGAGAGGTGAGCAGTTCTTC. J is TRBJ2-1 and V is TRBV18; D is ambiguous. The V gene's germline CDR1 is KGHSH and CDR2 LQKENI. The CDR3 has 11 residues.

In nucleotides, the CDR3 is TGCAGCGTTGCCAGGGCGGATGGCGGCTACACCTTC. This encodes CSVARADGGYTF. The V call is TRBV29-1, the J call TRBJ1-2; D is possibly TRBD1 (5 bases). Trimming pared 4 bases from V and 8 bases from J, leaving 14 bases between. From germline, CDR1 is SQVTM and CDR2 ANQGSEA. The CDR3 has 12 amino acids.

The table lists this clonotype with a few counts. The chain employs TRBV6-1 and TRBJ1-2; 8 positions match TRBD1. Unmatched junction bases numbered 13, after V lost 10 bases and J lost 6 bases. The CDR3 covers 14 residues. Germline lookup yields CDR1 MNHNS and CDR2 SASEGT. This CDR3 reads CATRRQGMRDGYTF. The CDR3 nucleotides read TGTGCCACCAGACGACAGGGGATGCGAGATGGCTACACCTTC.

This clonotype was observed at least ten times. J is TRBJ2-7 and V is TRBV5-1; D may be TRBD1 (7 bases). This CDR3 spans 15 amino acids. Germline CDR1 is SGHRS and CDR2 is YFSETQ. The V end was cut by 4 bases, the J end by 2 bases, with 16 bases between. The CDR3 DNA reads TGCGCCAGCAGCCCGGAGGCGGGACAGCCCTACGAGCAGTACTTC. It translates to CASSPEAGQPYEQYF.

The chain's CDR3 is CSAKKVQGSYEQYF. DNA for the CDR3: TGCAGTGCTAAAAAGGTACAGGGCTCCTACGAGCAGTACTTC. This chain uses TRBV20-1 with TRBJ2-7; D may be TRBD1 (6 bases). CDR1 is DFQATT and CDR2 is SNEGSKA in the germline V gene (reference sequence). With 4 bases removed from V and 0 bases from J, the gap between germline ends came to 13 bases. This CDR3 region has 14 residues.

This clonotype came up many times. The chain couples TRBV7-9 to TRBJ2-1; 10 bases agree with TRBD2. The CDR3 loop spans 13 amino acids. V lost 5 bases and J lost 7; bases outside the gene matches: 2. Germline values: CDR1 SEHNR, CDR2 FQNEAQ (reference sequence). In nucleotides, the CDR3 is TGTGCCAGCAGCCTACTAGCGGGGAATGAGCAGTTCTTC. It translates to CASSLLAGNEQFF.

The chain joins TRBV19 to TRBJ2-3; 9 positions match TRBD1. The CDR3 contains 15 residues. Trimming at V came to 7 bases and at J to 5 bases, leaving 10 bases not matched to a gene. Germline loops: CDR1 LNHDA, CDR2 SQIVND (reference sequence). CDR3 coding DNA: TGTGCCAGTAAGAGAAGGACAGGGGAAGGAGATACGCAGTATTTT. Residues: CASKRRTGEGDTQYF.

This clonotype was seen repeatedly, ten times or more. The chain joins TRBV11-3 to TRBJ2-1; tentative D call: TRBD1 (5 bases). Germline V gene sequence: CDR1 SGHNT, CDR2 YENEEA. V was shortened by 5 bases and J by 3 bases, with 11 bases between the two germline ends. The CDR3 sequence is 14 residues long. CDR3 nucleotides: TGTGCCAGCAGCAGGGGCGCGAACTACAATGAGCAGTTCTTC. This translates into CASSRGANYNEQFF.

In this sample, this clonotype turned up a few times. The rearrangement uses TRBV18 and TRBJ2-7, with no clear D. The germline V gene has CDR1 KGHSH and CDR2 LQKENI. The CDR3 contains 15 residues. Trimming left V 3 bases short and J 3 bases short, with 15 bases between. Here the CDR3 reads CASSPRQAIGYEQYF. The CDR3 bases are TGTGCCAGCTCACCGCGGCAGGCAATAGGCTACGAGCAGTACTTC.

As regards this clonotype: Mismatch with germline at one junction end may stem from a read error. This sequence joins TRBV3-1 and TRBJ1-1; 7 bases agree with TRBD1. CDR3 length: 15 amino acids. Germline V lookup: CDR1 LGHDT, CDR2 YNNKEL (reference sequence). CDR3 bases: TGTGCCAACAGCCACAGGGGAAACGAGCACACTGAAGCTTTCTTT. Translation: CANSHRGNEHTEAFF. Drawing the rest from reference TRBV3-1 and TRBJ1-1, the complete variable domain is DTAVSQTPKYLVTQMGNDKSIKCEQNLGHDTMYWYKQDSKKFLKIMFSYNNKELIINETVPNRFSPKSPDKAHLNLHINSLELGDSAVYFCANSHRGNEHTEAFFGQGTRLTVV.

This clonotype has at least ten counts. The rearrangement links TRBV7-2 to TRBJ2-1; TRBD2 matches 8 bases. The CDR3 consists of 16 residues. V was pared by 1 base and J by 5 bases, with 7 bases of the junction left unmatched. The V gene's germline CDR1 is SGHTA and CDR2 FQGNSA. The DNA for the CDR3 is TGTGCCAGCAGCTTAGTTTTTAGCGGGACGAACAATGAGCAGTTCTTC. This translates into CASSLVFSGTNNEQFF. The full variable domain, rest sourced from reference TRBV7-2 and TRBJ2-1, is GAGVSQSPSNKVTEKGKDVELRCDPISGHTALYWYRQSLGQGLEFLIYFQGNSAPDKSGLPSDRFSAERTGGSVSTLTIQRTQQEDSAVYLCASSLVFSGTNNEQFFGPGTRLTVL.

Only a few counts were recorded for this clonotype. The genes are TRBV7-9 and TRBJ2-7; a weak D match, TRBD1 (6 bases). CDR3 length: 13 amino acids. Germline CDR1 and CDR2: SEHNR and FQNEAQ (reference sequence). With 3 bases removed from V and 7 bases from J, the gap between germline ends came to 13 bases. CDR3 coding DNA: TGTGCCAGCAGCTTTTCTTCGGGGACAGAGCAGTACTTC. It yields the protein CASSFSSGTEQYF.

The rearrangement links TRBV2 to TRBJ2-7; TRBD1 aligns across 7 bases. The CDR3 is 14 residues long. Germline lookup yields CDR1 SNHLY and CDR2 FYNNEI. V lost 5 bases and J lost 3; bases outside the gene matches: 7. CDR3 coding DNA: TGTGCCAGCAGTACCGGGACAGCGGACTACGAGCAGTACTTC. Translation: CASSTGTADYEQYF.

This clonotype was recorded many times. V and J are TRBV19 and TRBJ2-7, with 7 bases lining up with TRBD2. CDR3 length: 18 amino acids. V trimming: 5 bases; J trimming: 2 bases; junction bases outside the gene matches: 18. Germline lookup yields CDR1 LNHDA and CDR2 SQIVND (reference sequence). CDR3 sequence: CASSASGTGGTATYEQYF. CDR3 bases: TGTGCCAGTAGTGCCTCCGGGACGGGAGGTACTGCGACCTACGAGCAGTACTTC.

This clonotype was recorded at least ten times. The genes are TRBV7-2 and TRBJ2-1; unclear D gene. V lost 1 base and J lost 8, with 15 bases in between. The CDR3 runs to 15 residues. Germline lookup yields CDR1 SGHTA and CDR2 FQGNSA. This CDR3 reads CASSLGRTPVHEQFF. The CDR3 DNA is TGTGCCAGCAGCTTAGGGAGAACCCCCGTCCATGAGCAGTTCTTC.

V and J are TRBV29-1 and TRBJ2-7; 10 bases line up with TRBD2. The CDR3 length is 15 residues. CDR1 is SQVTM, CDR2 ANQGSEA, per germline. V shed 2 bases and J 7 bases; nucleotides not matched to a gene: 11. The DNA of the CDR3 is TGCAGCGTTGAATGGGGAACTAGCGGGACGGGGGAGCAGTACTTC. Protein product: CSVEWGTSGTGEQYF.

This rearrangement joins TRBV24-1 to TRBJ2-3; the D gene is possibly TRBD1 (6 bases). V lost 4 bases to trimming and J lost 1 base, with 17 bases between them. The length of the CDR3 is 17 residues. Germline V gene data show CDR1 as KGHDR and CDR2 as SFDVKD. CDR3: CATSDLNRAPGTDTQYF. In DNA form, the CDR3 reads TGTGCCACCAGTGACCTTAACAGGGCACCCGGCACAGATACGCAGTATTTT.

This clonotype was seen at least ten times. Relative to the germline gene, one junction end is altered; a read error may explain this. The genes are TRBV5-1 and TRBJ2-2; D remains ambiguous. CDR3 length: 15 residues. Germline V gives CDR1 SGHRS, CDR2 YFSETQ. CDR3 protein: CASSLASGNTGELFF. CDR3 nucleotides: TGTGCCAGCAGCTTAGCTTCAGGGAACACCGGGGAGCTGTTTTTT.

In its sample, this clonotype was seen a few times. The CDR3 region has the DNA TGCAGTGCCTCTCCTGAATACACAGATACGCAGTATTTT. This gives the protein CSASPEYTDTQYF. The rearrangement joins TRBV20-1 to TRBJ2-3; D unclear. V gave up 6 bases and J gave up 2 bases, with 12 bases separating them. The CDR3 sequence is 13 residues long. Germline V lookup: CDR1 DFQATT, CDR2 SNEGSKA (reference sequence).

This clonotype was observed many times. The chain recombines TRBV27 with TRBJ2-7; 9 bases match TRBD1. J lost 3 bases, V lost 6 bases, and 6 bases had no gene match. This CDR3 spans 14 amino acids. Germline CDR1 MNHEY, CDR2 SMNVEV (reference sequence). The CDR3 sequence is CASRTTGGGYEQYF. The CDR3 DNA reads as TGTGCCAGCAGAACCACAGGGGGCGGCTACGAGCAGTACTTC.

The table lists this clonotype with a few counts. CDR3 nucleotide sequence: TGTGCCAGCAGCCCGGGACTAGCGGGAGTCGGGGAGCTGTTTTTT. The encoded protein is CASSPGLAGVGELFF. V is TRBV7-3 and J is TRBJ2-2; 14 nucleotides match TRBD2. Unmatched junction bases numbered 3, after V lost 5 bases and J lost 7 bases. Germline V gene lookup returns CDR1 SGHTA and CDR2 FQGTGA. The CDR3 length is 15 residues.

This clonotype has a count of ten or more. V usage is TRBV27 and J usage is TRBJ1-1; D is perhaps TRBD1 (6 bases). Germline CDR1 and CDR2: MNHEY and SMNVEV (reference sequence). This CDR3 region has 14 residues. Trimming stripped 6 bases from V and 1 base from J, with 12 bases between. The CDR3 nucleotides read TGTGCCAGCAGGCCTCAGGGGTGGAACACTGAAGCTTTCTTT. Translation gives CASRPQGWNTEAFF.

The chain joins TRBV7-3 to TRBJ2-2; TRBD2 matches 8 bases. Trimming cost V 2 bases and J 4 bases; bases outside gene matches: 3. This CDR3 comprises 15 residues. CDR1 SGHTA and CDR2 FQGTGA come from the germline V gene. In DNA form, the CDR3 reads TGTGCCAGCAGCTTATTAGCGGGGCCCACCGGGGAGCTGTTTTTT. It specifies CASSLLAGPTGELFF.

This chain joins TRBV19 and TRBJ2-7, with 9 bases fitting TRBD1. Germline V gene data show CDR1 as LNHDA and CDR2 as SQIVND (reference sequence). V shed 10 bases and J 3 bases; nucleotides not matched to a gene: 16. This CDR3 has 16 residues. The CDR3 DNA is TGTGCCACTCTCGACTGGACTCCGGGACAGGGCTACGAGCAGTACTTC. As protein: CATLDWTPGQGYEQYF.